A selection of T cell receptor beta chains follows, all from one sample in a study of blood T cell repertoires in COVID-19. Clones were sequenced by immunoSEQ multiplex PCR, and TCRdb holds only the in-frame ones, with some missing. The data contain under 250,000 clones, roughly 80% of them singletons. Specimen: PBMCs or T cells enriched from blood (not recorded which). The receptor source for this set is a woman aged 40 to 55 who had been exposed to COVID-19. Both conserved end residues are part of each CDR3. A D gene is named only where the DNA matches it firmly. Rows may omit the clone size; those that give it use once, few, many or a size class.

j_call d_call v_call clone_size cdr3_nt cdr3_aa
TRBJ1-1 - TRBV7-6 - TGTGCCAGCAGCTTACAGGGTGGGCGAAGGGAGGCTGAAGCTTTCTTT CASSLQGGRREAEAFF
TRBJ2-5 TRBD2 TRBV3-1/TRBV3-2 - TGTGCCAGCAGCCAGGATCCGGGGTGGGGAGGGGAGACCCAGTACTTC CASSQDPGWGGETQYF
TRBJ1-1 - TRBV11-2 - TGTGCCAGCAGCTTCGAGGGCACTGAAGCTTTCTTT CASSFEGTEAFF
TRBJ2-5 TRBD2 TRBV6-5 - TGTGCCAGTAAAGGGGGTAGCGGGGGCCAAGAGACCCAGTACTTC CASKGGSGGQETQYF
TRBJ1-5 - TRBV3-1/TRBV3-2 - TGTGCCAGCAGCCTTTCCGGTGGCAATCAGCCCCAGCATTTT CASSLSGGNQPQHF
TRBJ1-2 TRBD1 TRBV7-2 - TGTGCCAGCAGCTTAGCCATACAGGGGGATGGCTACACCTTC CASSLAIQGDGYTF
TRBJ1-2 - TRBV3-1/TRBV3-2 - TGTGCCAGCAGCCAAACGGGACTTTCTAACTATGGCTACACCTTC CASSQTGLSNYGYTF
TRBJ1-1 TRBD1 TRBV5-4 - TGTGCCAGCAGAAGGACAGGGGGCACTGAAGCTTTCTTT CASRRTGGTEAFF
TRBJ1-1 TRBD1 TRBV9 - TGTGCCAGCAGCGTAGAGGGACAGCCGAACACTGAAGCTTTCTTT CASSVEGQPNTEAFF
TRBJ1-1 - TRBV5-1 many TGCGCCAGCAAAGATCGACAGGCGATGAACACTGAAGCTTTCTTT CASKDRQAMNTEAFF
TRBJ1-6 - TRBV19 - TGTGCCAGTAGTAGCTTAGGGGTGGGGAATTCACCCCTCCACTTT CASSSLGVGNSPLHF
TRBJ1-5 - TRBV5-8 - TGTGCCAGCAATATTAGGGGCACCCTTAGCAATCAGCCCCAGCATTTT CASNIRGTLSNQPQHF
TRBJ2-3 - TRBV4-1 - TGCGCCAGCAGAGGACTATCCCTCACAGATACGCAGTATTTT CASRGLSLTDTQYF
TRBJ1-4 TRBD1 TRBV9 - TGTGCCAGCAGCGCGACCCGGACAGGGCATGAAAAACTGTTTTTT CASSATRTGHEKLFF
TRBJ1-2 TRBD1 TRBV24-1 - TGTGCCACCAGTGACAACACCGGGACAGGGTGGGGCTACACCTTC CATSDNTGTGWGYTF
TRBJ2-1 TRBD2 TRBV24-1 - TGTGCCACCATGGGGGAGGGAGGCAATGAGCAGTTCTTC CATMGEGGNEQFF
TRBJ2-3 TRBD1 TRBV6-5 - TGTGCCAGCAGTTCCGAGGACAGGGGCTCGGGAACGCAGTATTTT CASSSEDRGSGTQYF
TRBJ2-7 TRBD1 TRBV2 - TGTGCCAGCAGTGAGGGACAGGGACGCTACGAGCAGTACTTC CASSEGQGRYEQYF
TRBJ2-5 - TRBV9 once TGTGCCAGCAGCACGCGGGGGCCGGGGGAGACCCAGTACTTC CASSTRGPGETQYF
TRBJ1-5 - TRBV28 - TGTGCCAGCAACCTTCAGGGTCCCGGTCAGCCCCAGCATTTT CASNLQGPGQPQHF
TRBJ1-4 TRBD1 TRBV12-3/TRBV12-4 - TGTGCCAGCAGTCCCTGGACAGGTGAAAAACTGTTTTTT CASSPWTGEKLFF
TRBJ2-7 - TRBV2 - TGTGCCAGCAGAGGAGGATCTAGCTGGGGGGGGGCCACGTACGAGCAGTACTTC CASRGGSSWGGATYEQYF
TRBJ2-7 TRBD1 TRBV7-2 - TGTGCCAGCAGCTTAGGCCGGGGGACAGGGGCTGGCGAGCAGTACTTC CASSLGRGTGAGEQYF
TRBJ1-5 - TRBV2 - TGTGCCAGCAGTGTGAGACTAAACAATCAGCCCCAGCATTTT CASSVRLNNQPQHF
TRBJ1-5 - TRBV19 - TGTGCCAGTAGTATGCGTCGGAATCAGCCCCAGCATTTT CASSMRRNQPQHF
TRBJ2-3 - TRBV7-9 - TGTGCCAGCAGCTTGATAACGGGGTCAGGGAGGACAGATACGCAGTATTTT CASSLITGSGRTDTQYF